This T cell receptor beta chain was identified in a study of cytomegalovirus exposure and HLA in healthy donors. Study observations and caveats: Some TCR beta chains (roughly 150 of them) were listed as cytomegalovirus-associated. Whilst most TCR sequences proved rare, a subset of public TCRs occurred across many donors.

In regard to this clone: Its antigen is undetermined.

With V trimmed by 3 bases and J by 0 bases, 9 bases remained unmatched. CDR1 and CDR2 (germline): SGDLS, YYNGEE. The CDR3 length is 17 residues. Measured with immunoSEQ multiplex PCR; TCRdb has only the in-frame clones, and not every one. The sample includes more than 140,000 clones, 70% to 90% of them seen just once. The sample consisted of PBMCs. This receptor was identified in a young woman in good health and CMV-seropositive. This chain links TRBV9 with TRBJ2-3; TRBD2 agrees at 8 bases. The CDR3: CASSALPRGGSTDTQYF. The CDR3 DNA sequence: TGTGCCAGCAGCGCCCTCCCCCGGGGGGGAAGCACAGATACGCAGTATTTT.